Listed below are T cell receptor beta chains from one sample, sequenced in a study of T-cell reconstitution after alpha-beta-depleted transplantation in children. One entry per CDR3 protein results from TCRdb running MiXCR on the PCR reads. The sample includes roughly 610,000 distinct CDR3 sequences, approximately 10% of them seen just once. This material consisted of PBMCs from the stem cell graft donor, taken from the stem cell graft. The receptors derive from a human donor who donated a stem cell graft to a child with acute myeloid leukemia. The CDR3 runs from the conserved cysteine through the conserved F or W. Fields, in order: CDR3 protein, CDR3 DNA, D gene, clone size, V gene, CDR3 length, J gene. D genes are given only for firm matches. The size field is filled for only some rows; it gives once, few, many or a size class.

CDR3: CASSSAGNEQYF
DNA: TGTGCCAGCAGTTCAGCGGGTAACGAGCAGTACTTC
D: .
size: .
V: TRBV28
length: 12
J: TRBJ2-7

CDR3: CSASATGASVNYGYTF
DNA: TGCAGTGCTAGTGCTACCGGGGCTTCCGTTAACTATGGCTACACCTTC
D: .
size: few
V: TRBV20-1
length: 16
J: TRBJ1-2

CDR3: CASRPGPATNEKLFF
DNA: TGTGCCAGCAGGCCGGGGCCTGCAACTAATGAAAAACTGTTTTTT
D: .
size: .
V: TRBV28
length: 15
J: TRBJ1-4

CDR3: CASRRGTSGGSYEQYF
DNA: TGTGCCAGCAGACGCGGGACTAGCGGGGGATCCTACGAGCAGTACTTC
D: TRBD2
size: .
V: TRBV27
length: 16
J: TRBJ2-7

CDR3: CASSVAAGFNNEQFF
DNA: TGTGCCAGCAGCGTAGCAGCGGGTTTTAACAATGAGCAGTTCTTC
D: .
size: many
V: TRBV9
length: 15
J: TRBJ2-1

CDR3: CASSYTAWAGDRYEQYF
DNA: TGTGCCAGCAGTTACACCGCCTGGGCAGGGGATCGGTACGAGCAGTACTTC
D: .
size: .
V: TRBV6-5
length: 17
J: TRBJ2-7

CDR3: CAISERDGGGSYEQYF
DNA: TGTGCCATCAGTGAGCGGGATGGTGGAGGCTCCTACGAGCAGTACTTC
D: .
size: many
V: TRBV10-3
length: 16
J: TRBJ2-7

CDR3: CASTPAGSPTDTQYF
DNA: TGTGCCAGTACCCCGGCAGGGAGTCCCACAGATACGCAGTATTTT
D: .
size: few
V: TRBV19
length: 15
J: TRBJ2-3

CDR3: CASSVTGTSGNQETQYF
DNA: TGTGCCAGCAGCGTCACGGGGACTAGCGGGAACCAAGAGACCCAGTACTTC
D: TRBD2
size: .
V: TRBV9
length: 17
J: TRBJ2-5

CDR3: CSAYLRTGRYGYTF
DNA: TGCAGTGCCTACCTCCGGACAGGGCGCTATGGCTACACCTTC
D: TRBD1
size: few
V: TRBV20-1
length: 14
J: TRBJ1-2

CDR3: CASSQATSGSNNEQFF
DNA: TGCGCCAGCAGCCAGGCGACTAGCGGGTCGAACAATGAGCAGTTCTTC
D: TRBD2
size: few
V: TRBV4-3
length: 16
J: TRBJ2-1

CDR3: CASRVLGGTEAFF
DNA: TGTGCCAGCAGAGTCTTGGGAGGCACTGAAGCTTTCTTT
D: .
size: few
V: TRBV12-3/TRBV12-4
length: 13
J: TRBJ1-1

CDR3: CASERGTPSSPLHF
DNA: TGTGCCAGCGAGAGGGGGACACCAAGTTCACCCCTCCACTTT
D: .
size: few
V: TRBV2
length: 14
J: TRBJ1-6

CDR3: CAWSAGELNEQFF
DNA: TGTGCCTGGAGCGCGGGGGAATTGAATGAGCAGTTCTTC
D: TRBD2
size: few
V: TRBV30
length: 13
J: TRBJ2-1

CDR3: CASRNGLAGHNEQFF
DNA: TGTGCCAGCAGGAATGGACTAGCGGGGCACAATGAGCAGTTCTTC
D: TRBD2
size: .
V: TRBV7-2
length: 15
J: TRBJ2-1

CDR3: CASSPGLAGVKKSDEQFF
DNA: TGTGCCAGCAGCCCCGGACTAGCGGGAGTTAAGAAGAGCGATGAGCAGTTCTTC
D: TRBD2
size: .
V: TRBV6-2/TRBV6-3
length: 18
J: TRBJ2-1

CDR3: CASSLNLPGGSSYEQYF
DNA: TGCGCCAGCAGCCTCAACCTCCCCGGAGGGAGCTCCTACGAGCAGTACTTC
D: .
size: .
V: TRBV4-3
length: 17
J: TRBJ2-7

CDR3: CAWSVGGSSYEQYF
DNA: TGTGCCTGGAGTGTCGGCGGGAGCTCCTACGAGCAGTACTTC
D: TRBD2
size: .
V: TRBV30
length: 14
J: TRBJ2-7

CDR3: CSVSDRVYGYTF
DNA: TGCAGCGTTAGTGACAGGGTCTATGGCTACACCTTC
D: TRBD1
size: many
V: TRBV29-1
length: 12
J: TRBJ1-2

CDR3: CASSLYMAGVEETQYF
DNA: TGTGCCAGCAGTTTATATATGGCGGGAGTGGAAGAGACCCAGTACTTC
D: TRBD2
size: many
V: TRBV27
length: 16
J: TRBJ2-5

CDR3: CASSWTSGTSRRNEQFF
DNA: TGTGCCAGCAGTTGGACTAGCGGGACCTCACGCCGCAATGAGCAGTTCTTC
D: TRBD2
size: .
V: TRBV27
length: 17
J: TRBJ2-1

CDR3: CATSRAWGLTEAFF
DNA: TGTGCCACCAGCAGAGCGTGGGGCCTGACTGAAGCTTTCTTT
D: .
size: .
V: TRBV15
length: 14
J: TRBJ1-1

CDR3: CSATGLSLGTDTQYF
DNA: TGCAGTGCTACGGGACTATCTCTAGGTACAGATACGCAGTATTTT
D: TRBD2
size: many
V: TRBV20-1
length: 15
J: TRBJ2-3

CDR3: CASSIRTGGVDEQYF
DNA: TGCGCCAGCAGCATCCGGACAGGGGGCGTCGACGAGCAGTACTTC
D: TRBD1
size: few
V: TRBV5-1
length: 15
J: TRBJ2-7

CDR3: CASSLAQGRDLLNTQYF
DNA: TGTGCCAGCAGCTTAGCTCAAGGGCGGGACCTCCTCAATACGCAGTATTTT
D: .
size: few
V: TRBV7-2
length: 17
J: TRBJ2-3

CDR3: CASSLERGAGNTIYF
DNA: TGTGCCAGCAGCTTAGAACGAGGAGCTGGAAACACCATATATTTT
D: .
size: few
V: TRBV7-6
length: 15
J: TRBJ1-3

CDR3: CSARDSFLAGAPGGTQYF
DNA: TGCAGTGCTAGAGATTCTTTCCTAGCGGGAGCACCTGGGGGGACCCAGTACTTC
D: TRBD2
size: .
V: TRBV20-1
length: 18
J: TRBJ2-5

CDR3: CASRDGTSGFNEQFF
DNA: TGTGCCAGCAGGGACGGGACTAGCGGATTCAATGAGCAGTTCTTC
D: TRBD2
size: .
V: TRBV7-3
length: 15
J: TRBJ2-1

CDR3: CSVVQGAYEQYF
DNA: TGCAGCGTTGTTCAGGGGGCTTACGAGCAGTACTTC
D: TRBD1
size: many
V: TRBV29-1
length: 12
J: TRBJ2-7

CDR3: CASSLGSLAGVETQYF
DNA: TGTGCCAGCAGCTTAGGGTCACTAGCGGGAGTAGAGACCCAGTACTTC
D: TRBD2
size: .
V: TRBV7-2
length: 16
J: TRBJ2-5

CDR3: CASSPRSTSGRIPGELFF
DNA: TGTGCCAGCAGCCCCCGATCGACTAGCGGGAGGATTCCCGGGGAGCTGTTTTTT
D: TRBD2
size: few
V: TRBV12-3/TRBV12-4
length: 18
J: TRBJ2-2

CDR3: CASSFGDRPGGGYTF
DNA: TGTGCCAGCAGCTTTGGGGACAGGCCAGGAGGTGGCTACACCTTC
D: TRBD1
size: few
V: TRBV5-6
length: 15
J: TRBJ1-2

CDR3: CSAALLAGGLGEQFF
DNA: TGCAGTGCTGCCCTACTAGCGGGAGGGCTTGGTGAGCAGTTCTTC
D: TRBD2
size: many
V: TRBV20-1
length: 15
J: TRBJ2-1

CDR3: CAISLLGLAGGVSWSGANVLTF
DNA: TGTGCCATCAGTCTCTTGGGACTAGCGGGAGGGGTCTCTTGGTCTGGGGCCAACGTCCTGACTTTC
D: TRBD2
size: .
V: TRBV10-3
length: 22
J: TRBJ2-6

CDR3: CASSEKDGTSEYEQYF
DNA: TGTGCCAGCAGCGAAAAGGACGGGACTAGTGAATACGAGCAGTACTTC
D: .
size: .
V: TRBV21-1
length: 16
J: TRBJ2-7

CDR3: CASSQGQRLQETQYF
DNA: TGTGCCAGCAGCCAAGGACAGAGACTACAGGAGACCCAGTACTTC
D: .
size: .
V: TRBV3-1
length: 15
J: TRBJ2-5

CDR3: CSARFRASEQYF
DNA: TGCAGTGCTAGATTTAGGGCCTCCGAGCAGTACTTC
D: .
size: .
V: TRBV20-1
length: 12
J: TRBJ2-7

CDR3: CSARFQGANSGANVLTF
DNA: TGCAGTGCTAGATTCCAGGGGGCAAACTCTGGGGCCAACGTCCTGACTTTC
D: TRBD1
size: many
V: TRBV20-1
length: 17
J: TRBJ2-6

CDR3: CASSVGPREETQYF
DNA: TGTGCCAGCAGCGTAGGACCGCGGGAGGAGACCCAGTACTTC
D: TRBD2
size: .
V: TRBV9
length: 14
J: TRBJ2-5

CDR3: CASRAGGGYYEQYF
DNA: TGTGCCAGCAGGGCCGGGGGAGGGTACTACGAGCAGTACTTC
D: TRBD2
size: few
V: TRBV6-1
length: 14
J: TRBJ2-7

CDR3: CASKSGLYNEQFF
DNA: TGTGCCAGCAAATCAGGTCTTTACAATGAGCAGTTCTTC
D: .
size: few
V: TRBV2
length: 13
J: TRBJ2-1

CDR3: CSVDPFSYNEQFF
DNA: TGCAGCGTTGACCCTTTCTCCTACAATGAGCAGTTCTTC
D: .
size: many
V: TRBV29-1
length: 13
J: TRBJ2-1

CDR3: CASSVRLAGEVRYEQYF
DNA: TGTGCCAGCAGCGTTAGACTAGCGGGAGAGGTTCGCTACGAGCAGTACTTC
D: TRBD2
size: many
V: TRBV6-2/TRBV6-3
length: 17
J: TRBJ2-7

CDR3: CASSVEAGYTDTQYF
DNA: TGTGCCAGCAGCGTAGAGGCGGGGTACACAGATACGCAGTATTTT
D: .
size: .
V: TRBV9
length: 15
J: TRBJ2-3

CDR3: CASSFSRGDYGYTF
DNA: TGTGCCAGCAGTTTCAGCAGGGGTGACTATGGCTACACCTTC
D: .
size: .
V: TRBV12-3/TRBV12-4
length: 14
J: TRBJ1-2

CDR3: CASSSRDEQYF
DNA: TGTGCCAGCAGTTCAAGGGACGAGCAGTACTTC
D: .
size: many
V: TRBV12-3/TRBV12-4
length: 11
J: TRBJ2-7

CDR3: CASSPAGQDSYNEQFF
DNA: TGTGCCAGCAGCCCAGCCGGACAGGACTCCTACAATGAGCAGTTCTTC
D: TRBD1
size: .
V: TRBV7-2
length: 16
J: TRBJ2-1